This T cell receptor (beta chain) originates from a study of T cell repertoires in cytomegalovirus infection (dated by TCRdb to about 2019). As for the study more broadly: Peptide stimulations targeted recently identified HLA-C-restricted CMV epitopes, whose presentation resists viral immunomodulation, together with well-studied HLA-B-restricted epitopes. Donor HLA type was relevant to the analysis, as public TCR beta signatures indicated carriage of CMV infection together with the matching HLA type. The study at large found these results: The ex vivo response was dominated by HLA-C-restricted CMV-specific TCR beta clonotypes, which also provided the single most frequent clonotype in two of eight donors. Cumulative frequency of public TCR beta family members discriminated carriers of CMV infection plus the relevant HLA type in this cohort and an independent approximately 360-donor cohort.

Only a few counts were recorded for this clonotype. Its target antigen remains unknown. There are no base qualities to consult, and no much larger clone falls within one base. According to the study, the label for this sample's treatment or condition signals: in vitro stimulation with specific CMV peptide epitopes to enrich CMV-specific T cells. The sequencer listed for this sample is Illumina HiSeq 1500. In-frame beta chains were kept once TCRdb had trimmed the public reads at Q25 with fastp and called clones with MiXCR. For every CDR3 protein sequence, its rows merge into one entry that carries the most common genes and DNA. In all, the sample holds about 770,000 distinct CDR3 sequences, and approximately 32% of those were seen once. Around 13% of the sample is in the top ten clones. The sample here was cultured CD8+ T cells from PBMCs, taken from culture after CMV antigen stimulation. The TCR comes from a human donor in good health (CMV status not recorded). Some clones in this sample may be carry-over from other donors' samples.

The CDR3 loop reads CASSYVRLRDEAFF. The DNA sequence is as follows: TGTGCCAGCAGTTACGTGAGGCTCAGGGACGAAGCTTTCTTT. The chain links TRBV6-6 with TRBJ1-1; a tentative D call is TRBD1 (5 bases match). Trimming takes 2 bases from V and 8 bases from J, and the germline ends sit 15 bases apart. The CDR3, from cysteine to phenylalanine, totals 14 residues. The only DNA kept is the CDR3, 42 bases in frame from the first base. For CDR1 and CDR2, the germline V gene (reference sequence) lists MNHNY and SVGAGI.